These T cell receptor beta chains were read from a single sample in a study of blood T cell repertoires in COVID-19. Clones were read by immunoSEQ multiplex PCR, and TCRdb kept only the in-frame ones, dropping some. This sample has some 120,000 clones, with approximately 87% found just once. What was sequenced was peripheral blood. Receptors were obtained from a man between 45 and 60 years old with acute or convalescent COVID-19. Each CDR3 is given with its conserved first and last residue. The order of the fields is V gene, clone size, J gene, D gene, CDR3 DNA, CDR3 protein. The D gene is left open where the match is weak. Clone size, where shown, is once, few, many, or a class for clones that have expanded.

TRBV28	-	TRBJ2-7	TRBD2	TGCGCCAGCATTGAGGGAGGGGTACGCGACGAGCAGTACTTC	CASIEGGVRDEQYF
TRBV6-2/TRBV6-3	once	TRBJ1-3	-	TGTGCCAGCAGCAACAGGATCTCTGGAAACACCATATATTTT	CASSNRISGNTIYF
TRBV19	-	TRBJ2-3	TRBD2	TGTGCCAGTAGACCCGGGACTAGCGGGAGTAGGACAGATACGCAGTATTTT	CASRPGTSGSRTDTQYF
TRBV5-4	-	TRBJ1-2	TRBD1	TGTGCCAGCAGCATAGGACAGGCCCTTGGCTACACCTTC	CASSIGQALGYTF
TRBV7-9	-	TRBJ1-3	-	TGTGCCAGCAGCCGTCCGGGGGAATCTGGAAACACCATATATTTT	CASSRPGESGNTIYF
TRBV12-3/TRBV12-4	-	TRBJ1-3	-	TGTGCCAGCAGTTACGGTGGAAACACCATATATTTT	CASSYGGNTIYF
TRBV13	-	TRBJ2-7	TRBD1	TGTGCCAGCTCGCTTGAGGGACAGACCTACGAGCAGTACTTC	CASSLEGQTYEQYF
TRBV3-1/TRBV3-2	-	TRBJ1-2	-	TGTGCCAGCAGCCAAGAGGCGACAGGCTTCCCTGGGTACACCTTC	CASSQEATGFPGYTF
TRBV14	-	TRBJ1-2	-	TGTGCCAGCAGCCAAGAGAAGGCGGGGTCTTACTATGGCTACACCTTC	CASSQEKAGSYYGYTF
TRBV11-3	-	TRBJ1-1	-	TGTGCCAGCAGCTTAACTGGGGGGAGAGAAGCTTTCTTT	CASSLTGGREAFF
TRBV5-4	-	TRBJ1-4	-	TGTGCCAGCAGCTTGTCGACAGGAGATAATGAAAAACTGTTTTTT	CASSLSTGDNEKLFF
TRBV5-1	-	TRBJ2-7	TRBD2	TGCGCCAGCAGCCTGCCAGGGGCGGGAGGGCCTAACGAGCAGTACTTC	CASSLPGAGGPNEQYF
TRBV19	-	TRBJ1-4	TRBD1	TGTGCCAGTAGACCGACAGGGAGAGGTGAAAAACTGTTTTTT	CASRPTGRGEKLFF
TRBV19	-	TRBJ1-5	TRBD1	TGTGCCAGTAGTATTGGGACAGGGGGCGGCAATCAGCCCCAGCATTTT	CASSIGTGGGNQPQHF
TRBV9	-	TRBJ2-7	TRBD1	TGTGCCAGCAGCAGGGGGACAGGGGGCGCCGTGGGCGAGCAGTACTTC	CASSRGTGGAVGEQYF
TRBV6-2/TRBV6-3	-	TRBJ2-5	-	TGTGCCAGCAGTTCCGGTTGGGAGACCCAGTACTTC	CASSSGWETQYF
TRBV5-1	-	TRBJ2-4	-	TGCGCCAGCAGCTTGGGATCGGCGGGAGCCAAAAACATTCAGTACTTC	CASSLGSAGAKNIQYF
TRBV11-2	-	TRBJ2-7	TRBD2	TGTGCCAGCAGCCTTACCTGGGGGGGCGAGCAGTACTTC	CASSLTWGGEQYF
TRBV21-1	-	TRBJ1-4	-	TGTGCCAGCAGCCGAACGGCGGGACGGACCATACAACCAACTAATGAAAAACTGTTTTTT	CASSRTAGRTIQPTNEKLFF
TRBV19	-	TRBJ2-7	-	TGTGCCAGTAGTATTAGCCAAAAGGACGAGCAGTACTTC	CASSISQKDEQYF
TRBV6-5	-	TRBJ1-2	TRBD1	TGTGCCAGCAGTTACTCGTCAACAGGGGCCTATGGCTACACCTTC	CASSYSSTGAYGYTF
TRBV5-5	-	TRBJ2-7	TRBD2	TGTGCCAGCAGCATCGGACTAGCGGATACCTACGAGCAGTACTTC	CASSIGLADTYEQYF
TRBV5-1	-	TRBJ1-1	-	TGCGCCAGCAGCTTGAATCCCGCGTCGGGCACTGAAGCTTTCTTT	CASSLNPASGTEAFF
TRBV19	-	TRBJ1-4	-	TGTGCCAGTAGTATAGACCCAGCGGGTGAAAAACTGTTTTTT	CASSIDPAGEKLFF
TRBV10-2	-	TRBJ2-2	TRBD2	TGCGCCAGCAGAGCCCATGGGAGGGCCTCCGGGGAGCTGTTTTTT	CASRAHGRASGELFF
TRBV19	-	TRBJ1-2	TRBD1	TGTGCCAGTAGTAGTCCCGGGACAGGGTCCTATGGCTACACCTTC	CASSSPGTGSYGYTF
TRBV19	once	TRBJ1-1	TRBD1	TGTGCCAGTAGTTTCGGGACAGGGCGGACTGAAGCTTTCTTT	CASSFGTGRTEAFF
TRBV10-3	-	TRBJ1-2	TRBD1	TGTGCCGCCGGACAGGGGGAATCGGGCTACACCTTC	CAAGQGESGYTF
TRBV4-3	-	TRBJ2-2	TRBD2	TGCGCCAGCAGCCAGGAGGCACTAGCGGTTTCGAACACCGGGGAGCTGTTTTTT	CASSQEALAVSNTGELFF
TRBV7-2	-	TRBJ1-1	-	TGTGCCAGCAGCTTCCCGCGCACTGAAGCTTTCTTT	CASSFPRTEAFF
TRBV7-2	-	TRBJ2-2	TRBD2	TGTGCCAGCAGCCAGAACCGGGGGGTAGGGAAAGCCGGGGAGCTGTTTTTT	CASSQNRGVGKAGELFF
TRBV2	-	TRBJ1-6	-	TGTGCCAGCAGTTCCAGGGTTTCACCCCTCCACTTT	CASSSRVSPLHF
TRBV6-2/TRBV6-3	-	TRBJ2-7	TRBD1	TGTGCCAGCAGGTACCAGGGGGCGACCTACGAGCAGTACTTC	CASRYQGATYEQYF
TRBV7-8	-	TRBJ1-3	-	TGTGCCAGCAGCTTAGCGCCAGGCGGGAACACCATATATTTT	CASSLAPGGNTIYF
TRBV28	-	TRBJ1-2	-	TGTGCCAGCAAGTACAGGGCCCGTAACTATGGCTACACCTTC	CASKYRARNYGYTF
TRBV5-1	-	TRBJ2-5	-	TGCGCCAGCAGCTTGGCCGGGTACCAAGAGACCCAGTACTTC	CASSLAGYQETQYF
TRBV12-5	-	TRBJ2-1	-	TGTGCTAGTTTTCGGGGGTTGGGAGGCGGCAATGAGCAGTTCTTC	CASFRGLGGGNEQFF
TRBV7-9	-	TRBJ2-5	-	TGTGCCAGCAGCCGCGGGTCGCAAGAGACCCAGTACTTC	CASSRGSQETQYF
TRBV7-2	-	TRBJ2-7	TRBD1	TGTGCCAGCAGAAGGGACAGCAGCTACGAGCAGTACTTC	CASRRDSSYEQYF
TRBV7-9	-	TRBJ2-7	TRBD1	TGTGCCCTGCTGGGACAGGGGGACTACGAGCAGTACTTC	CALLGQGDYEQYF